The 16 T cell receptor beta chains below come from one sample, sequenced in a study of metastatic and nonmetastatic thyroid tumors. Thyroid surgery had not been preceded by any treatment in any patient. TCRdb re-called the PCR reads with MiXCR. The table has 7,300 or so clones, approximately 34% seen once; the top ten hold 37%. Material for sequencing was adjacent normal tissue. The receptors come from a female donor with papillary thyroid cancer or a benign thyroid nodule (not recorded which). Some clones in this sample may be carry-over from other donors' samples.

The chain uses TRBV6-6 and TRBJ2-1; D gene uncertain. Germline assignment: CDR1 MNHNY and CDR2 SVGAGI (reference sequence). The V end was cut by 3 bases, the J end by 4 bases, with 13 bases between. This CDR3 region has 15 residues. The CDR3 region has the DNA TGTGCCAGCAGTTATGGTAGTCCAGATTACAATGAGCAGTTCTTC. Its translation: CASSYGSPDYNEQFF.

This clone has ten or more counts. The gene calls are TRBV6-1 and TRBJ2-7, with 7 bases lining up with TRBD1. This CDR3 contains 15 residues. V dropped 2 bases and J dropped 2; count of bases not matched to a gene: 6. In germline, CDR1 is MNHNS, CDR2 SASEGT. CDR3 in DNA: TGTGCCAGCAGTGAACTCCGGACAGGAACCTACGAGCAGTACTTC. Amino acid sequence: CASSELRTGTYEQYF.

This clone was detected a few times. This chain joins TRBV6-1 and TRBJ1-5, with unresolved D. V was shortened by 4 bases and J by 5 bases, with 12 bases between the two germline ends. The CDR3 has 14 amino acids. Germline V gene lookup returns CDR1 MNHNS and CDR2 SASEGT. DNA of the CDR3: TGTGCCAGCAGTGTTCGAGGGCTCGATCAGCCCCAGCATTTT. Amino acids: CASSVRGLDQPQHF.

A note on this clone: Lacking the conserved final phenylalanine or tryptophan, this CDR3 likely reflects a read error. V and J are TRBV9 and TRBJ2-5; TRBD1 matches 7 bases. Germline CDR1 SGDLS, CDR2 YYNGEE. V lost 3 bases, J lost 2 bases, and 13 bases stayed unmatched. This CDR3 is built from 17 residues. CDR3 nucleotides: TGTGCCAGCAGCGCCGGGTGCTCAGGGGGTCTGCAAGAGACCCAGTACCCC. This sequence encodes CASSAGCSGGLQETQYP.

Worth noting for this clone: Sequence at one end of the junction differs from germline and may be a read error. The chain recombines TRBV12-3 or TRBV12-4 with TRBJ2-7; D is perhaps TRBD1 or TRBD2 (5 bases each). The CDR3 is made up of 15 amino acids. The CDR3 region is CASCFGGRVSYEQYF. The CDR3 region has the DNA TGTGCCAGCTGTTTTGGGGGACGGGTGTCCTACGAGCAGTACTTC.

The chain has TRBV5-5 and TRBJ2-1, with TRBD1 matching 8 bases. J gave up 3 bases and V 4 bases, and 9 bases lay outside the gene matches. The CDR3 runs 16 residues. Germline V lookup: CDR1 SGHKS, CDR2 YYEKEE (reference sequence). The CDR3 DNA sequence: TGTGCCAGCAGCGCCTCAGACAGGGGTTTCTACAATGAGCAGTTCTTC. The encoded protein is CASSASDRGFYNEQFF.

This clone was seen a handful of times. The genes are TRBV24-1 and TRBJ2-2, with 10 bases matching TRBD2. The CDR3 runs to 14 residues. The germline gives CDR1 KGHDR, CDR2 SFDVKD. Unmatched junction bases numbered 7, after V lost 9 bases and J lost 7 bases. The CDR3 nucleotides are TGTGCCACCGGACTAGCGGATCAAAGCGGGGAGCTGTTTTTT. Protein sequence: CATGLADQSGELFF.

This clone came up many times. The J gene is TRBJ2-7, the V gene TRBV12-3 or TRBV12-4; D perhaps matches TRBD2 (5 bases). CDR3 length: 12 residues. V lost 6 bases and J 4 bases, leaving 10 bases between the germline ends. The CDR3 loop reads CASSDGMYEQYF. In DNA form, the CDR3 reads TGTGCCAGCAGCGACGGGATGTACGAGCAGTACTTC.

By share of the sample, this clone is medium-sized. The chain couples TRBV11-2 to TRBJ2-5; 16 bases match TRBD2. The V and J ends lost 6 bases and 5 bases, in that order; junction bases with no gene match: 12. Germline CDR1 and CDR2: SGHAT and FQNNGV. There are 18 residues in the CDR3. CDR3 nucleotides: TGTGCCAGCAGACGAACTCCGGGACTAGCGGGAGGGGTGGAGACCCAGTACTTC. It is translated as CASRRTPGLAGGVETQYF. The full variable domain, its missing parts supplied by reference TRBV11-2 and TRBJ2-5, is EAGVAQSPRYKIIEKRQSVAFWCNPISGHATLYWYQQILGQGPKLLIQFQNNGVVDDSQLPKDRFSAERLKGVDSTLKIQPAKLEDSAVYLCASRRTPGLAGGVETQYFGPGTRLLVL.

Only a few counts were recorded for this clone. The chain recombines TRBV27 with TRBJ1-2; TRBD1 matches at 8 bases. The CDR3 covers 14 residues. CDR1 and CDR2 from the germline V gene are MNHEY and SMNVEV (reference sequence). Germline trimming cut 0 bases from V and 5 bases from J; bases unmatched to any gene: 2. CDR3 DNA sequence: TGTGCCAGCAGTTTATCCCAGGGGGCTTATGGCTACACCTTC. Amino acids: CASSLSQGAYGYTF.

The gene calls are TRBV20-1 and TRBJ2-7; D remains unclear. The ends were cut back, 0 bases at V and 6 bases at J, with 18 bases in the middle. Per germline, CDR1 DFQATT and CDR2 SNEGSKA (reference sequence). The CDR3 spans 15 residues. CDR3 sequence reads: CSARDIGRQTPEQYF. The CDR3 nucleotides are TGCAGTGCTAGAGATATCGGACGACAAACCCCCGAGCAGTACTTC.

This clone was counted a few times. The chain employs TRBV6-1 and TRBJ1-5, with 7 bases aligning to TRBD1. Germline V gives CDR1 MNHNS, CDR2 SASEGT. The CDR3 runs 17 residues. Trimming at V came to 7 bases and at J to 3 bases, leaving 15 bases not matched to a gene. CDR3 coding DNA: TGTGCCAGCATGACCCTGGACAGGCCCAATATCAATCAGCCCCAGCATTTT. Protein: CASMTLDRPNINQPQHF.

This clone has only one observation. The chain recombines TRBV20-1 with TRBJ2-2; TRBD1 matches 9 bases. In germline, CDR1 is DFQATT, CDR2 SNEGSKA (reference sequence). The V gene end was trimmed by 6 bases and the J gene end by 4 bases; junction bases not matched to a gene: 6. The length of the CDR3 is 14 residues. The CDR3 protein is CSAVQGAGTGELFF. CDR3 DNA: TGCAGTGCCGTACAGGGGGCAGGCACCGGGGAGCTGTTTTTT.

This clone was seen a few times. The gene calls are TRBV24-1 and TRBJ1-1, with 10 bases aligning to TRBD1. CDR1 and CDR2 (germline): KGHDR, SFDVKD. Germline trimming cut 7 bases from V and 3 bases from J; bases unmatched to any gene: 4. The CDR3 loop spans 14 amino acids. The CDR3 bases are TGTGCCACCAGGACAGGGGGCAGAGACACTGAAGCTTTCTTT. This translates into CATRTGGRDTEAFF.

The genes are TRBV6-1 and TRBJ2-4; possibly TRBD1 for D (6 bases). CDR1 MNHNS and CDR2 SASEGT come from the germline V gene. V was trimmed by 6 bases and J by 0 bases, leaving 12 bases between them. This CDR3 has 15 residues. The CDR3 sequence: CASSTQGLAKNIQYF. CDR3 DNA: TGTGCCAGCAGCACTCAGGGGTTAGCCAAAAACATTCAGTACTTC.

There are a few counts of this clone. This sequence joins TRBV12-3 or TRBV12-4 and TRBJ2-7, with 8 bases lining up with TRBD2. CDR3 length: 14 residues. After removal of 6 bases from V and 4 bases from J, the junction contained 8 bases not matched to a gene. The CDR3 coding sequence is TGTGCCAGCAGGATAACTAGCGGAGTTTACGAGCAGTACTTC. Amino acids: CASRITSGVYEQYF.